These T cell receptor beta chains were read from a single sample in a study of blood T cell repertoires in COVID-19. Here immunoSEQ multiplex PCR was the method, and the copy in TCRdb shows in-frame clones only, minus some. This table has roughly 99,000 clones, over 75% appearing once. Sequences were obtained from peripheral blood. The receptors were sampled from a woman older than 75 with acute or convalescent COVID-19. The CDR3 runs from the conserved cysteine through the conserved F or W. A D gene is named only where the DNA matches it firmly. The size of a clone is reported for some rows only, either as once, few or many, or as a class for expanded clones.

CDR3nt: TGTGCCAGCACCACAAGCTTTAACACTGAAGCTTTCTTT; CDR3aa: CASTTSFNTEAFF; d_gene: NA; j_gene: TRBJ1-1; abundance: NA; len: 13; v_gene: TRBV7-9
CDR3nt: TGTGCCAGCAGCCCACAGGCCCTAGCCAAAAACATTCAGTACTTC; CDR3aa: CASSPQALAKNIQYF; d_gene: NA; j_gene: TRBJ2-4; abundance: NA; len: 15; v_gene: TRBV28
CDR3nt: TGTGCCAGTGGAGAAGGGGAGGGTGAAAAACTGTTTTTT; CDR3aa: CASGEGEGEKLFF; d_gene: NA; j_gene: TRBJ1-4; abundance: NA; len: 13; v_gene: TRBV19
CDR3nt: TGTGCCAGCAGCTTGGAGGGACAGGGGTATAGGGGATATGGCTACACCTTC; CDR3aa: CASSLEGQGYRGYGYTF; d_gene: TRBD1; j_gene: TRBJ1-2; abundance: NA; len: 17; v_gene: TRBV5-4
CDR3nt: TGTGCCAGCAGCTTCGGCACCGGGGAGCTGTTTTTT; CDR3aa: CASSFGTGELFF; d_gene: NA; j_gene: TRBJ2-2; abundance: NA; len: 12; v_gene: TRBV7-3
CDR3nt: TGTGCCAGCAGCCAAGATAGCCAGACCTATGGCTACACCTTC; CDR3aa: CASSQDSQTYGYTF; d_gene: NA; j_gene: TRBJ1-2; abundance: NA; len: 14; v_gene: TRBV3-1/TRBV3-2
CDR3nt: TGTGCCAGTAGTTCCGCCGGGACAGGTAGTGAAAAACTGTTTTTT; CDR3aa: CASSSAGTGSEKLFF; d_gene: TRBD1; j_gene: TRBJ1-4; abundance: NA; len: 15; v_gene: TRBV19
CDR3nt: TGTGCCAGCAGCTTAGGGACTAGCGGGGCCACAGATACGCAGTATTTT; CDR3aa: CASSLGTSGATDTQYF; d_gene: TRBD2; j_gene: TRBJ2-3; abundance: NA; len: 16; v_gene: TRBV11-2
CDR3nt: TGTGCCAGCAGTGAAGCTACGACTTCTTTT; CDR3aa: CASSEATTSF; d_gene: NA; j_gene: TRBJ1-6; abundance: many; len: 10; v_gene: TRBV2
CDR3nt: TGTGCCAGCAGTCTAGGGAGGGAGACCCAGTACTTC; CDR3aa: CASSLGRETQYF; d_gene: NA; j_gene: TRBJ2-5; abundance: NA; len: 12; v_gene: TRBV12-3/TRBV12-4
CDR3nt: TGTGCCAGCAGTCCGACATGGGTGGGACCCCTCCACTTT; CDR3aa: CASSPTWVGPLHF; d_gene: NA; j_gene: TRBJ1-6; abundance: NA; len: 13; v_gene: TRBV28
CDR3nt: TGCGCCAGCAGCCAAGATCCGACAGAAGACAATGAGCAGTTCTTC; CDR3aa: CASSQDPTEDNEQFF; d_gene: NA; j_gene: TRBJ2-1; abundance: NA; len: 15; v_gene: TRBV4-3
CDR3nt: TGTGCCACCAGTGAAACTAGCGGGGGTTACAATGAGCAGTTCTTC; CDR3aa: CATSETSGGYNEQFF; d_gene: TRBD2; j_gene: TRBJ2-1; abundance: few; len: 15; v_gene: TRBV24-1
CDR3nt: TGCGCCAGCAGCTTGGTAGGGGTAGCGGGGGGCCGCACAGATACGCAGTATTTT; CDR3aa: CASSLVGVAGGRTDTQYF; d_gene: TRBD2; j_gene: TRBJ2-3; abundance: NA; len: 18; v_gene: TRBV5-1
CDR3nt: TGTGCCAGCAGGGGGGACAGGGGCGGATACAATGAGCAGTTCTTC; CDR3aa: CASRGDRGGYNEQFF; d_gene: TRBD1; j_gene: TRBJ2-1; abundance: NA; len: 15; v_gene: TRBV2
CDR3nt: TGTGCCAGCAGTCGGAGTTCCGGTAGCCAGCCCCAGCATTTT; CDR3aa: CASSRSSGSQPQHF; d_gene: NA; j_gene: TRBJ1-5; abundance: NA; len: 14; v_gene: TRBV7-2
CDR3nt: TGTGCCAGCAGCTTAGACAGCGGTCAGCCCCAGCATTTT; CDR3aa: CASSLDSGQPQHF; d_gene: NA; j_gene: TRBJ1-5; abundance: NA; len: 13; v_gene: TRBV7-7
CDR3nt: TGTGCCAGCAGCACGGACAGGGTCTATGGCTACACCTTC; CDR3aa: CASSTDRVYGYTF; d_gene: TRBD1; j_gene: TRBJ1-2; abundance: NA; len: 13; v_gene: TRBV5-4
CDR3nt: TGTGCCAGCAGCACAGGTGCCACGAACACTGAAGCTTTCTTT; CDR3aa: CASSTGATNTEAFF; d_gene: NA; j_gene: TRBJ1-1; abundance: NA; len: 14; v_gene: TRBV28
CDR3nt: TGTGCCAGCAGCTTGGGGGGGCTAGAAGAGACCCAGTACTTC; CDR3aa: CASSLGGLEETQYF; d_gene: NA; j_gene: TRBJ2-5; abundance: NA; len: 14; v_gene: TRBV5-6
CDR3nt: TGTGCCAGTAGTATAAAGACAGGGGTTTGGGATACGCAGTATTTT; CDR3aa: CASSIKTGVWDTQYF; d_gene: TRBD1; j_gene: TRBJ2-3; abundance: NA; len: 15; v_gene: TRBV19
CDR3nt: TGCAGTGCGCCGCTAGCCGGGGTCGTGTTCTTC; CDR3aa: CSAPLAGVVFF; d_gene: NA; j_gene: TRBJ2-1; abundance: NA; len: 11; v_gene: TRBV20-1
CDR3nt: TGTGCCAGCAGCCCCGTAGTTCTGATGGGGCACTATGGCTACACCTTC; CDR3aa: CASSPVVLMGHYGYTF; d_gene: NA; j_gene: TRBJ1-2; abundance: NA; len: 16; v_gene: TRBV11-2
CDR3nt: TGTGCCAGCAGTTTATCTCACGGTGGAGATACGCAGTATTTT; CDR3aa: CASSLSHGGDTQYF; d_gene: NA; j_gene: TRBJ2-3; abundance: NA; len: 14; v_gene: TRBV28
CDR3nt: TGTGCCAGCAGCTTGGGACAGGAAAATGAAAAACTGTTTTTT; CDR3aa: CASSLGQENEKLFF; d_gene: NA; j_gene: TRBJ1-4; abundance: once; len: 14; v_gene: TRBV5-4
CDR3nt: TGTGCCAGCTCACCAGAGGCAGCAGTTACTCTCGAGCAGTACTTC; CDR3aa: CASSPEAAVTLEQYF; d_gene: NA; j_gene: TRBJ2-7; abundance: NA; len: 15; v_gene: TRBV18
CDR3nt: TGCGCCAGCAGCCAAGGATGGGACAGGGGGCTCACAGATACGCAGTATTTT; CDR3aa: CASSQGWDRGLTDTQYF; d_gene: TRBD1; j_gene: TRBJ2-3; abundance: NA; len: 17; v_gene: TRBV4-3
CDR3nt: TGTGCCAGCAGCCCGACAGGGAGAGGAGCTTTCTTT; CDR3aa: CASSPTGRGAFF; d_gene: TRBD1; j_gene: TRBJ1-1; abundance: few; len: 12; v_gene: TRBV7-8
CDR3nt: TGTGCCAGCACCAGACAGGGTGAGGCAGATACGCAGTATTTT; CDR3aa: CASTRQGEADTQYF; d_gene: TRBD1; j_gene: TRBJ2-3; abundance: NA; len: 14; v_gene: TRBV9
CDR3nt: TGTGCCAGCAGCCGGGACAGCCAGAACACTGAAGCTTTCTTT; CDR3aa: CASSRDSQNTEAFF; d_gene: TRBD1; j_gene: TRBJ1-1; abundance: NA; len: 14; v_gene: TRBV6-5
CDR3nt: TGTGCCAGCAGCGTAGAGTACACCGGGGAGCTGTTTTTT; CDR3aa: CASSVEYTGELFF; d_gene: NA; j_gene: TRBJ2-2; abundance: NA; len: 13; v_gene: TRBV7-3
CDR3nt: TGTGCCAGCAGCTTGGACAGGGATATCGGTGAGCAGTTCTTC; CDR3aa: CASSLDRDIGEQFF; d_gene: NA; j_gene: TRBJ2-1; abundance: NA; len: 14; v_gene: TRBV5-4
CDR3nt: TGTGCCAGTACCGGTTGGGGGGGCGGAGGTACTGAAGCTTTCTTT; CDR3aa: CASTGWGGGGTEAFF; d_gene: NA; j_gene: TRBJ1-1; abundance: NA; len: 15; v_gene: TRBV19
CDR3nt: TGCAGTGCTAGTGAGGGCCCGGGGGAAGGAGCTTTCTTT; CDR3aa: CSASEGPGEGAFF; d_gene: NA; j_gene: TRBJ1-1; abundance: NA; len: 13; v_gene: TRBV20-1
CDR3nt: TGCGCCAGCAGCTCCGGACTCATCACAGATACGCAGTATTTT; CDR3aa: CASSSGLITDTQYF; d_gene: NA; j_gene: TRBJ2-3; abundance: NA; len: 14; v_gene: TRBV5-1
CDR3nt: TGTGCCAGCAGCTTAGATCAGGCTAGCGGGGGTCTGGAGCAGTTCTTC; CDR3aa: CASSLDQASGGLEQFF; d_gene: TRBD2; j_gene: TRBJ2-1; abundance: once; len: 16; v_gene: TRBV11-2
CDR3nt: TGTGCCAGCAGTTCCCCCAAGGACAGAACTGAAGCTTTCTTT; CDR3aa: CASSSPKDRTEAFF; d_gene: NA; j_gene: TRBJ1-1; abundance: NA; len: 14; v_gene: TRBV27
CDR3nt: TGTGCCAGCAGCCCCGGGACAGGGGGCTTCGGATATAATTCACCCCTCCACTTT; CDR3aa: CASSPGTGGFGYNSPLHF; d_gene: TRBD1; j_gene: TRBJ1-6; abundance: NA; len: 18; v_gene: TRBV5-6
CDR3nt: TGTGCCAGCAGCGCCCGACAGGTTGGCTCTGGAAACACCATATATTTT; CDR3aa: CASSARQVGSGNTIYF; d_gene: NA; j_gene: TRBJ1-3; abundance: NA; len: 16; v_gene: TRBV9
CDR3nt: TGCGCCAGCAGCTCCCGACAGGCGAGCTCCTACGAGCAGTACTTC; CDR3aa: CASSSRQASSYEQYF; d_gene: NA; j_gene: TRBJ2-7; abundance: NA; len: 15; v_gene: TRBV5-1
CDR3nt: TGTGCCAGCAGTGTTCCCCCCTCCGGGGTTCGTAGGAACACCATATATTTT; CDR3aa: CASSVPPSGVRRNTIYF; d_gene: NA; j_gene: TRBJ1-3; abundance: NA; len: 17; v_gene: TRBV28
CDR3nt: TGTGCCAGCAGTGACGGGGGGGCTGGGGCCAACGTCCTGACTTTC; CDR3aa: CASSDGGAGANVLTF; d_gene: TRBD2; j_gene: TRBJ2-6; abundance: NA; len: 15; v_gene: TRBV6-4
CDR3nt: TGTGCCAGCAGCCCAGGGGGCCTGTTTGGCTACACCTTC; CDR3aa: CASSPGGLFGYTF; d_gene: TRBD1; j_gene: TRBJ1-2; abundance: NA; len: 13; v_gene: TRBV7-9
CDR3nt: TGTGCCAGCAGTGAACAACCGGGGGGGAACACTGAAGCTTTCTTT; CDR3aa: CASSEQPGGNTEAFF; d_gene: NA; j_gene: TRBJ1-1; abundance: NA; len: 15; v_gene: TRBV6-1
CDR3nt: TGTGCCAGCAGAGGGGGAGAGCAGCCCCAGCATTTT; CDR3aa: CASRGGEQPQHF; d_gene: NA; j_gene: TRBJ1-5; abundance: NA; len: 12; v_gene: TRBV6-5
CDR3nt: TGTGCCAGCAGTGAACAGGGGGCGAGTGAGCAGTTCTTC; CDR3aa: CASSEQGASEQFF; d_gene: TRBD1; j_gene: TRBJ2-1; abundance: NA; len: 13; v_gene: TRBV2
CDR3nt: TGTGCCAGCTCGGGTCTCTATGGCTACACCTTC; CDR3aa: CASSGLYGYTF; d_gene: NA; j_gene: TRBJ1-2; abundance: once; len: 11; v_gene: TRBV7-2
CDR3nt: TGTGCCACCAGTGATGGACAGTTGAGCTCCTACAATGAGCAGTTCTTC; CDR3aa: CATSDGQLSSYNEQFF; d_gene: NA; j_gene: TRBJ2-1; abundance: NA; len: 16; v_gene: TRBV24-1
CDR3nt: TGTGCCAGCTCTTTCCTTGAAGCTTTCTTT; CDR3aa: CASSFLEAFF; d_gene: NA; j_gene: TRBJ1-1; abundance: NA; len: 10; v_gene: TRBV2
CDR3nt: TGTGCCAGCTCACAGGGGGACAAGGAGACCCAGTACTTC; CDR3aa: CASSQGDKETQYF; d_gene: NA; j_gene: TRBJ2-5; abundance: NA; len: 13; v_gene: TRBV18
CDR3nt: TGTGCCAGTACGGTTGGGGGGGCCGGGGAGCTGTTTTTT; CDR3aa: CASTVGGAGELFF; d_gene: TRBD2; j_gene: TRBJ2-2; abundance: few; len: 13; v_gene: TRBV19
CDR3nt: TGTGCCAGCAGCTTAGGAACAGGGACCTACAATGAGCAGTTCTTC; CDR3aa: CASSLGTGTYNEQFF; d_gene: NA; j_gene: TRBJ2-1; abundance: once; len: 15; v_gene: TRBV11-3
CDR3nt: TGTGCCAGCAGTTACTTCAGGGGAGGGACTGAAGCTTTCTTT; CDR3aa: CASSYFRGGTEAFF; d_gene: NA; j_gene: TRBJ1-1; abundance: NA; len: 14; v_gene: TRBV6-2/TRBV6-3
CDR3nt: TGTGCCAGCTCACCCCGAGCGCCAGGGTCGCCTGGAAACACCATATATTTT; CDR3aa: CASSPRAPGSPGNTIYF; d_gene: NA; j_gene: TRBJ1-3; abundance: NA; len: 17; v_gene: TRBV18
CDR3nt: TGTGCCAGCAGCCAGACAGGGGGAGGGGAGACCCAGTACTTC; CDR3aa: CASSQTGGGETQYF; d_gene: TRBD1; j_gene: TRBJ2-5; abundance: once; len: 14; v_gene: TRBV7-9
CDR3nt: TGTGCCAGTAGTGTATCCGGGAATGAGCAGTTCTTC; CDR3aa: CASSVSGNEQFF; d_gene: NA; j_gene: TRBJ2-1; abundance: few; len: 12; v_gene: TRBV19
CDR3nt: TGTGCCAGCAGCCAGGGACTAGCGGGGAGGGAGACCCAGTACTTC; CDR3aa: CASSQGLAGRETQYF; d_gene: TRBD2; j_gene: TRBJ2-5; abundance: NA; len: 15; v_gene: TRBV5-4
CDR3nt: TGTGCCAGTAGTATCGATAGGAGCACTGAAGCTTTCTTT; CDR3aa: CASSIDRSTEAFF; d_gene: NA; j_gene: TRBJ1-1; abundance: NA; len: 13; v_gene: TRBV19
CDR3nt: TGTGCCAGCAGCCACGACAGGCCTGGAAACACCATATATTTT; CDR3aa: CASSHDRPGNTIYF; d_gene: NA; j_gene: TRBJ1-3; abundance: NA; len: 14; v_gene: TRBV14